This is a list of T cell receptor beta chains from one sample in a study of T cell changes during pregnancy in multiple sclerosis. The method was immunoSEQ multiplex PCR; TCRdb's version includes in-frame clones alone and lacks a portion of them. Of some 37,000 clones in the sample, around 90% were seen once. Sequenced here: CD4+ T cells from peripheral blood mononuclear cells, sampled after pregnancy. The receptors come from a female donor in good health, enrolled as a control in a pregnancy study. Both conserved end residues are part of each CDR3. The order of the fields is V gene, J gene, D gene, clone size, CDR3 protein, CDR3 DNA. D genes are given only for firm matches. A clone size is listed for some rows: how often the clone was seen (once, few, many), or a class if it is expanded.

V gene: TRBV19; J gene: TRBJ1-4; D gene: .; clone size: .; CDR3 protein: CASSPGQSNEKLFF; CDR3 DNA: TGTGCCAGTAGTCCCGGACAGTCGAATGAAAAACTGTTTTTT
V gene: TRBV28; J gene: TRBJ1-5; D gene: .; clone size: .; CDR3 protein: CASSLSGVGQPQHF; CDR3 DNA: TGTGCCAGCAGTTTATCAGGGGTCGGTCAGCCCCAGCATTTT
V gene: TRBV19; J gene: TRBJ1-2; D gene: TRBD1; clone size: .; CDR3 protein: CASSIGFATGRKNGYTF; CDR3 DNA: TGTGCCAGTAGTATAGGTTTCGCGACAGGGAGGAAAAATGGCTACACCTTC
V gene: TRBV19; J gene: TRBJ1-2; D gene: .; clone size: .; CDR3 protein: CASSPYQGYYGYTF; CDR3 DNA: TGTGCCAGTAGTCCCTACCAGGGCTACTATGGCTACACCTTC
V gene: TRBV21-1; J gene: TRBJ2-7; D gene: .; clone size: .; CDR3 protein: CASRQGASGRISYEQYF; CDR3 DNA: TGTGCCAGCAGGCAGGGGGCTAGCGGGAGGATTTCCTACGAGCAGTACTTC
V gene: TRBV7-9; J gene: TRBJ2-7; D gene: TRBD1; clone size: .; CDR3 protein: CAHGDSPFYEQYF; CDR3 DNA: TGTGCCCACGGGGACAGTCCCTTCTACGAGCAGTACTTC
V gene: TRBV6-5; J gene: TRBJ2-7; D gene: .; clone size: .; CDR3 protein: CASSRGAGYEQYF; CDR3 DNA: TGTGCCAGCAGCCGGGGGGCCGGCTACGAGCAGTACTTC
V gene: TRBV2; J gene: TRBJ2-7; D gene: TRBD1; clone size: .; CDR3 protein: CASRTGTGPYEQYF; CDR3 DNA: TGTGCCAGCAGAACCGGGACAGGTCCCTACGAGCAGTACTTC
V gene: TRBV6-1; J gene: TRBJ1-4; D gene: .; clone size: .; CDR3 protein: CATPDRDNEKLFF; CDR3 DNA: TGTGCCACCCCAGACAGAGATAATGAAAAACTGTTTTTT
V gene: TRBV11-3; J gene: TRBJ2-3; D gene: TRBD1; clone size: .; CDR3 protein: CASSLDLTGVDTQYF; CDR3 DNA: TGTGCCAGCAGCTTAGATCTAACAGGGGTAGATACGCAGTATTTT
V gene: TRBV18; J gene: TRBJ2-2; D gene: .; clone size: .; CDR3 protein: CASSPSLNTGELFF; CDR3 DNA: TGTGCCAGCTCACCATCCCTGAACACCGGGGAGCTGTTTTTT
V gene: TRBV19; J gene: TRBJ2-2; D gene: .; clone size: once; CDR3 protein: CASSLGGNTGELFF; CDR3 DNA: TGTGCCAGTAGTCTTGGAGGAAACACCGGGGAGCTGTTTTTT
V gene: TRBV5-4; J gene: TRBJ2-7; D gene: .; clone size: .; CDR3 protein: CASSPDDRTHYEQYF; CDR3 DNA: TGTGCCAGCAGCCCCGATGACAGGACCCACTACGAGCAGTACTTC
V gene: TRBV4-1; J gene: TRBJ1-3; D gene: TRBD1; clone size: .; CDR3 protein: CASSLRTGSIGNTIYF; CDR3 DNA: TGCGCCAGCAGCCTCCGGACAGGGTCGATTGGAAACACCATATATTTT
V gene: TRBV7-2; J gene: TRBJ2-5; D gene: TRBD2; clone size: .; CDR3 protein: CASSSLAGVFMETQYF; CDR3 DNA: TGTGCCAGCAGCTCCCTAGCGGGAGTCTTCATGGAGACCCAGTACTTC
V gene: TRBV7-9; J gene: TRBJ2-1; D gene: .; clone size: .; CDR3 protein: CASSLTLRGEQFF; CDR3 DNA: TGTGCCAGCAGCTTGACCCTCCGGGGGGAGCAGTTCTTC
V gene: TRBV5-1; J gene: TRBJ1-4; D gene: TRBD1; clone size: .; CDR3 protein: CASSPGTDEKLFF; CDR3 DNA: TGCGCCAGCAGCCCAGGGACAGATGAAAAACTGTTTTTT
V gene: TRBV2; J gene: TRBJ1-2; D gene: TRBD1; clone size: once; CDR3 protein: CASSQGDYGYTF; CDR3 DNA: TGTGCCAGCAGCCAGGGGGACTATGGCTACACCTTC
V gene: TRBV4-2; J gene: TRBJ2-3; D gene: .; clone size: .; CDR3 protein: CASSQVGWEEDTQYF; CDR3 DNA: TGTGCCAGCAGCCAAGTAGGGTGGGAGGAAGATACGCAGTATTTT
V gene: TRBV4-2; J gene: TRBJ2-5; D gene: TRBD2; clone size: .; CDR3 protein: CASSRGTGTSGLQETQYF; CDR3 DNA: TGTGCCAGCAGCCGAGGAACCGGGACTAGCGGCCTCCAAGAGACCCAGTACTTC
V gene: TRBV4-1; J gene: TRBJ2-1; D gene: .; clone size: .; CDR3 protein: CASSQEVGQRWDEQFF; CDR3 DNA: TGCGCCAGCAGCCAAGAGGTGGGACAACGCTGGGATGAGCAGTTCTTC
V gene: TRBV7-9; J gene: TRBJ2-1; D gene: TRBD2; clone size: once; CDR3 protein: CASSPREGRGEGSYNEQFF; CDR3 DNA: TGTGCCAGCAGCCCCAGGGAGGGGCGGGGCGAGGGATCCTACAATGAGCAGTTCTTC
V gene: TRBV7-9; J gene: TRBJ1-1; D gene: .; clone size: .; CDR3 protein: CASSTGQLNTEAFF; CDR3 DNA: TGTGCCAGCAGCACCGGACAGTTGAACACTGAAGCTTTCTTT
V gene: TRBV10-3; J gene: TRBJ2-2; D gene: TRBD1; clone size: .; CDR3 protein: CAISESGDRGLRGELFF; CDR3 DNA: TGTGCCATCAGTGAGTCCGGGGACAGGGGGTTAAGGGGGGAGCTGTTTTTT
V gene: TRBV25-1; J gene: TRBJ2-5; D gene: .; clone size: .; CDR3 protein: CASSAPGSWETQYF; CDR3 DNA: TGTGCCAGCAGTGCCCCAGGGTCGTGGGAGACCCAGTACTTC
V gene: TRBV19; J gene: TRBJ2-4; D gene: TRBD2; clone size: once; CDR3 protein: CASSIGGLAGVGGAKNIQYF; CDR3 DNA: TGTGCCAGTAGTATAGGGGGACTAGCGGGAGTAGGGGGGGCCAAAAACATTCAGTACTTC
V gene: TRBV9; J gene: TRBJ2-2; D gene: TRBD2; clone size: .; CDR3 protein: CASSVDGVSGGAGTGELFF; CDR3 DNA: TGTGCCAGCAGCGTAGATGGAGTCAGCGGGGGGGCGGGGACCGGGGAGCTGTTTTTT
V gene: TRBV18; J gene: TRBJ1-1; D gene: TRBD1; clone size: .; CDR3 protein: CASSHNRGPSPRLNTEAFF; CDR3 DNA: TGTGCCAGCTCGCATAACAGGGGGCCTTCTCCTAGATTGAACACTGAAGCTTTCTTT
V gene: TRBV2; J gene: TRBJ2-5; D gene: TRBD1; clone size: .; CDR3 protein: CASREPGQGTGEQYF; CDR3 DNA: TGTGCCAGCAGGGAACCGGGACAGGGGACGGGAGAGCAGTACTTC
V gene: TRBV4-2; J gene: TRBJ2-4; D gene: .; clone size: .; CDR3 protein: CASSHPGGQGGNIQYF; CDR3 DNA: TGTGCCAGCAGCCATCCTGGAGGGCAGGGAGGAAACATTCAGTACTTC
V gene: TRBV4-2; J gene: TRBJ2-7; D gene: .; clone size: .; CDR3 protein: CASSPSAAAGYEQYF; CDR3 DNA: TGTGCCAGCAGCCCCTCCGCGGCAGCCGGCTACGAGCAGTACTTC
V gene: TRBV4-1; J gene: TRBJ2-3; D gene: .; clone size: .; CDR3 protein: CASRKLGGTDTQYF; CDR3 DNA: TGCGCCAGCAGAAAACTCGGTGGCACAGATACGCAGTATTTT
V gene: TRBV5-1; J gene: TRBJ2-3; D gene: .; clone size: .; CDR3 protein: CASSLRRDTQYF; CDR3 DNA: TGCGCCAGCAGCTTGAGGAGGGATACGCAGTATTTT
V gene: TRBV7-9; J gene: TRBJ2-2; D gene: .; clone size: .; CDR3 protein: CASSFTGPTGELFF; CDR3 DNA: TGTGCCAGCAGTTTCACAGGCCCCACCGGGGAGCTGTTTTTT
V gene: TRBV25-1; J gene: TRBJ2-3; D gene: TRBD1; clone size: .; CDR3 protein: CASRLRGTGGDTQYF; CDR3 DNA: TGTGCCAGCAGACTTCGAGGGACAGGGGGGGATACGCAGTATTTT
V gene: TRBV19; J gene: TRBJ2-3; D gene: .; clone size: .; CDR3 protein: CATAPGITDTQYF; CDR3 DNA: TGTGCCACCGCCCCCGGGATCACAGATACGCAGTATTTT
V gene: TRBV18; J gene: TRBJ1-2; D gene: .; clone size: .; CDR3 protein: CASSPIPGSGYTF; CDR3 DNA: TGTGCCAGCTCACCAATCCCTGGCTCTGGCTACACCTTC
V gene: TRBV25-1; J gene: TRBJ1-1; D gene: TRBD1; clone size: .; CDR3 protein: CASSEPTGGRTEAFF; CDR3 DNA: TGTGCCAGCAGTGAGCCCACAGGGGGAAGGACTGAAGCTTTCTTT
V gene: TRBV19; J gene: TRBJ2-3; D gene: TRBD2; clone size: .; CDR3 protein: CATRTSGTDTQYF; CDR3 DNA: TGTGCCACTAGGACTAGCGGCACAGATACGCAGTATTTT
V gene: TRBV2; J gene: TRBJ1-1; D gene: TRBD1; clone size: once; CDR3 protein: CASRGTGEGTEAFF; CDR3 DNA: TGTGCCAGCAGGGGGACAGGGGAAGGCACTGAAGCTTTCTTT
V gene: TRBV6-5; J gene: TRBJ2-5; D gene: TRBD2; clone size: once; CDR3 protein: CASREGEQAQYF; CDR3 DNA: TGTGCCAGTCGGGAGGGGGAACAGGCCCAGTACTTC
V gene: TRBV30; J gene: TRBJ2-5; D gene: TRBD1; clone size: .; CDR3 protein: CAWNSGQGRTQYF; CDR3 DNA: TGTGCCTGGAATTCGGGACAGGGTCGGACCCAGTACTTC
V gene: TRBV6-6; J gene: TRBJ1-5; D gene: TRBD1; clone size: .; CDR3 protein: CASSYTTGTQPQHF; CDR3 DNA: TGTGCCAGCAGTTACACGACAGGGACGCAGCCCCAGCATTTT
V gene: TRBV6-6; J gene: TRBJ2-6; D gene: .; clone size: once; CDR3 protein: CASSGTDRSANVLTF; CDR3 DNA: TGTGCCAGCAGTGGGACCGACAGGAGTGCCAACGTCCTGACTTTC
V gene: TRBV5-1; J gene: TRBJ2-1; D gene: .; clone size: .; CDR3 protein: CASSLEYREIDEQFF; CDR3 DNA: TGCGCCAGCAGCTTGGAGTACAGGGAGATCGATGAGCAGTTCTTC
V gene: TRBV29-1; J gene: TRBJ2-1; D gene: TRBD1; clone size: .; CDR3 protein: CSVGSGQGLSVNSYNEQFF; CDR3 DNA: TGCAGCGTTGGCTCTGGACAGGGGCTAAGTGTAAACTCCTACAATGAGCAGTTCTTC
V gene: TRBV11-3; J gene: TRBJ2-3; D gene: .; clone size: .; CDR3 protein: CASSRTGTDTQYF; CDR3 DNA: TGTGCCAGCAGTCGCACAGGCACAGATACGCAGTATTTT
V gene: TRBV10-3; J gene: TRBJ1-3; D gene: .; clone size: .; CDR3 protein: CAISESRGGSGNTIYF; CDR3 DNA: TGTGCCATCAGTGAGTCAAGGGGAGGGTCTGGAAACACCATATATTTT
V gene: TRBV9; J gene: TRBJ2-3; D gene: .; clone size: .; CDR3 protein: CASSARIGGEDTQYF; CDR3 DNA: TGTGCCAGCAGCGCGCGGATCGGCGGTGAAGATACGCAGTATTTT
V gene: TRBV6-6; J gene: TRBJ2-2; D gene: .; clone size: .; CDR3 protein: CASSPEGLLTGELFF; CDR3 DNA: TGTGCCAGCAGCCCCGAGGGACTTCTCACCGGGGAGCTGTTTTTT
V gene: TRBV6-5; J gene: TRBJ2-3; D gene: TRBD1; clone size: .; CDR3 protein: CATRPGQSTDTQYF; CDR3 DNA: TGTGCCACTCGCCCGGGACAGAGCACAGATACGCAGTATTTT
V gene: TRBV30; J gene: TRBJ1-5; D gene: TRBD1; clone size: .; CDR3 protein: CAWRGQGRGPQHF; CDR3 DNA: TGTGCCTGGAGGGGACAGGGTAGGGGGCCCCAGCATTTT
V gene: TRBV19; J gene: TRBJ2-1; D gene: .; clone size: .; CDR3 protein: CATRPGSYNEQFF; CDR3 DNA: TGTGCCACCCGCCCCGGGAGTTACAATGAGCAGTTCTTC
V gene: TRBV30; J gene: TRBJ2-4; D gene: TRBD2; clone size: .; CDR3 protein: CAWSVGGKTKNIQYF; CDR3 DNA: TGTGCCTGGAGTGTCGGGGGGAAAACCAAAAACATTCAGTACTTC
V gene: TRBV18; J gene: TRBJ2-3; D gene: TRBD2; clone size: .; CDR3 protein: CASSDGLAGGRDTQYF; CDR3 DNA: TGTGCCAGCTCCGACGGACTAGCGGGGGGGCGTGATACGCAGTATTTT
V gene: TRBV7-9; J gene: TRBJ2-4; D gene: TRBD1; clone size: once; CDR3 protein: CASRTDRGGNIQYF; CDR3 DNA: TGTGCCAGCAGGACCGACAGGGGGGGAAACATTCAGTACTTC
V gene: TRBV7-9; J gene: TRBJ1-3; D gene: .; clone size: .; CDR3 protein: CASSGRVGNTIYF; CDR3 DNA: TGTGCCAGCAGCGGGCGAGTTGGAAACACCATATATTTT